This is a list of T cell receptor beta chains from one sample in a study of blood T cell repertoires in COVID-19. Produced via immunoSEQ multiplex PCR; TCRdb's table is partial and in-frame only. The table shows tens of thousands of clones, with 90% occurring only once. The sample comprised peripheral blood. The receptors were sampled from an elderly woman with acute or convalescent COVID-19. Both conserved end residues are part of each CDR3. D genes are given only for firm matches. Clone size is given for some rows only: seen once, a few or many times, or a class if the clone is expanded.

d_call j_call v_call clone_size cdr3_aa cdr3_nt
TRBD1 TRBJ1-2 TRBV5-1 NA CASSLDRGSYGYTF TGCGCCAGCAGCTTGGACAGGGGCTCCTATGGCTACACCTTC
NA TRBJ1-6 TRBV18 NA CASRPGPLGSPLHF TGTGCCAGCAGGCCCGGCCCTTTGGGCTCACCCCTCCACTTT
NA TRBJ2-7 TRBV2 NA CASSQTGYEQYF TGTGCCAGCAGCCAGACAGGCTACGAGCAGTACTTC
NA TRBJ1-2 TRBV6-6 NA CASSYSELGYTF TGTGCCAGCAGTTACTCGGAGCTTGGCTACACCTTC
TRBD1 TRBJ1-5 TRBV10-2 NA CASSEGTGEGTQHF TGCGCCAGCAGTGAAGGGACAGGGGAAGGAACCCAGCATTTT
TRBD2 TRBJ2-1 TRBV2 NA CASSLRGRDNEQFF TGTGCCAGTTCCTTACGCGGGAGGGACAATGAGCAGTTCTTC
NA TRBJ2-2 TRBV6-5 NA CASRSRGADTGELFF TGTGCCAGCCGCTCTCGGGGGGCTGACACCGGGGAGCTGTTTTTT
TRBD2 TRBJ2-7 TRBV5-4 few CASSFGTSESREQYF TGTGCCAGCAGCTTCGGGACTAGCGAATCACGCGAGCAGTACTTC
TRBD1 TRBJ1-2 TRBV27 NA CASSFFPGQGESNYGYTF TGTGCCAGCAGTTTCTTTCCGGGACAGGGGGAATCTAACTATGGCTACACCTTC
TRBD1 TRBJ1-2 TRBV9 NA CASGDRGGYGYTF TGTGCCAGCGGGGACAGGGGGGGCTATGGCTACACCTTC
NA TRBJ1-6 TRBV3-1/TRBV3-2 NA CASSQDRRSPLHF TGTGCCAGCAGCCAAGATAGGCGGTCACCCCTCCACTTT
NA TRBJ1-6 TRBV27 few CASSLIGAVSPLHF TGTGCCAGCAGTTTAATAGGGGCGGTATCACCCCTCCACTTT
TRBD2 TRBJ2-1 TRBV13 NA CASSHPGLAGSYNEQFF TGTGCCAGCAGCCACCCGGGACTAGCGGGCTCCTACAATGAGCAGTTCTTC
TRBD2 TRBJ2-7 TRBV7-2 NA CASSSSGSLSYEQYF TGTGCCAGCAGCTCCAGCGGGAGCCTTTCCTACGAGCAGTACTTC
NA TRBJ2-1 TRBV7-3 few CASSLSPTSEQFF TGTGCCAGCAGCTTAAGTCCAACGAGTGAGCAGTTCTTC
TRBD1 TRBJ1-2 TRBV3-1/TRBV3-2 few CASSFRQGIIGNYGYTF TGTGCCAGCAGCTTTCGACAGGGGATAATTGGAAACTATGGCTACACCTTC
TRBD1 TRBJ1-6 TRBV7-2 NA CASSLLLTGGENSPLHF TGTGCCAGCAGCTTACTCCTAACAGGGGGGGAGAATTCACCCCTCCACTTT
NA TRBJ1-5 TRBV5-4 NA CASSLDRGAQQPQHF TGTGCCAGCAGCTTGGATCGGGGGGCGCAACAGCCCCAGCATTTT
NA TRBJ2-7 TRBV7-6 NA CASSLAASYEQYF TGTGCCAGCAGCTTAGCCGCTAGCTACGAGCAGTACTTC
TRBD2 TRBJ2-3 TRBV2 NA CASSEARLAGASTDTQYF TGTGCCAGCAGTGAAGCTAGACTAGCGGGGGCTAGCACAGATACGCAGTATTTT
NA TRBJ1-2 TRBV19 NA CASSIGATEYYGYTF TGTGCCAGTAGTATAGGTGCGACAGAGTACTATGGCTACACCTTC
TRBD1 TRBJ1-1 TRBV5-1 few CASSFTGVTEAFF TGCGCCAGCAGCTTCACAGGGGTCACTGAAGCTTTCTTT
TRBD1 TRBJ2-4 TRBV6-5 once CASKTDRAAKNIQYF TGTGCCAGCAAAACGGACAGGGCAGCCAAAAACATTCAGTACTTC
TRBD1 TRBJ1-4 TRBV7-9 NA CASSRTGGAEKLFF TGTGCCAGCAGCCGGACAGGGGGCGCTGAAAAACTGTTTTTT
NA TRBJ1-2 TRBV10-1 NA CASRGQYYGYTF TGCGCCAGCAGGGGCCAGTACTATGGCTACACCTTC
NA TRBJ1-1 TRBV7-6 few CASSLALRTGNREGTEAFF TGTGCCAGCAGCTTAGCGCTAAGAACCGGGAACAGGGAGGGCACTGAAGCTTTCTTT
NA TRBJ2-5 TRBV3-1/TRBV3-2 NA CASSQGTRGETQYF TGTGCCAGCAGCCAGGGGACTCGGGGAGAGACCCAGTACTTC
NA TRBJ1-1 TRBV10-3 NA CAIRPSLGRNTEAFF TGTGCCATCAGACCCTCCCTCGGGAGGAACACTGAAGCTTTCTTT
NA TRBJ2-1 TRBV5-4 NA CASSSIGSISYNEQFF TGTGCCAGCAGCTCTATCGGGAGTATATCCTACAATGAGCAGTTCTTC
NA TRBJ2-7 TRBV27 NA CASSFGGSYEQYF TGTGCCAGCAGTTTCGGAGGTTCCTACGAGCAGTACTTC
NA TRBJ2-5 TRBV7-2 NA CASSLLGAQETQYF TGTGCCAGCAGCTTACTGGGGGCACAAGAGACCCAGTACTTC
TRBD1 TRBJ1-4 TRBV18 once CASSQGAVDEKLFF TGTGCCAGCTCCCAGGGGGCGGTCGATGAAAAACTGTTTTTT
NA TRBJ1-1 TRBV6-5 few CASNSGHLMNTEAFF TGTGCCAGCAATTCGGGACACCTCATGAACACTGAAGCTTTCTTT
NA TRBJ2-3 TRBV7-9 NA CASSLRGADTQYF TGTGCCAGCAGCTTACGGGGAGCAGATACGCAGTATTTT
NA TRBJ1-1 TRBV5-1 once CASSLALVRNTEAFF TGCGCCAGCAGCTTGGCCCTTGTGAGGAACACTGAAGCTTTCTTT
TRBD1 TRBJ2-2 TRBV7-2 NA CASSWDRGYTGELFF TGTGCCAGCAGCTGGGACAGGGGGTACACCGGGGAGCTGTTTTTT
TRBD1 TRBJ2-7 TRBV7-2 NA CASTWGQGNSHEQYF TGTGCCAGCACCTGGGGACAGGGTAATTCCCACGAGCAGTACTTC
TRBD1 TRBJ1-1 TRBV29-1 once CSAKFGWKRGQDTEAFF TGCAGCGCCAAGTTTGGGTGGAAGAGGGGGCAAGACACTGAAGCTTTCTTT
TRBD2 TRBJ2-7 TRBV5-1 NA CASSLVGGGPPAEQYF TGCGCCAGCAGCTTGGTGGGGGGAGGGCCCCCAGCCGAGCAGTACTTC
NA TRBJ1-5 TRBV28 NA CASRGQEGSNQPQHF TGTGCCAGCAGAGGGCAGGAGGGGAGCAATCAGCCCCAGCATTTT
NA TRBJ1-2 TRBV2 NA CASSVDRGYGYTF TGTGCCAGCAGTGTCGACAGAGGCTATGGCTACACCTTC
TRBD1 TRBJ2-7 TRBV28 NA CASSFSGTASEQYF TGTGCCAGCAGTTTCTCCGGGACAGCGTCCGAGCAGTACTTC
NA TRBJ2-6 TRBV28 NA CASSSRTVGWSGANVLTF TGTGCCAGCAGTTCACGGACAGTCGGTTGGTCTGGGGCCAACGTCCTGACTTTC
NA TRBJ2-3 TRBV5-4 NA CASSLHGDTDTQYF TGTGCCAGCAGCTTGCACGGGGACACAGATACGCAGTATTTT
TRBD1 TRBJ1-3 TRBV5-5 NA CASSFRQGGNTIYF TGTGCCAGCAGCTTCCGACAGGGGGGAAACACCATATATTTT
NA TRBJ1-3 TRBV9 NA CASSVGGLGNTIYF TGTGCCAGCAGCGTAGGAGGACTCGGAAACACCATATATTTT
NA TRBJ1-2 TRBV27 NA CASSFGQTTNYGYTF TGTGCCAGCAGTTTCGGACAGACGACTAACTATGGCTACACCTTC
TRBD1 TRBJ1-2 TRBV5-1 NA CASSLGQGGYGYTF TGCGCCAGCAGCTTGGGACAGGGAGGCTATGGCTACACCTTC